This TCR beta chain was profiled in a study of blood T cell repertoires in COVID-19. Study-level background: Spain, Italy and the United States supplied samples that represented acute and convalescent COVID-19.

The method was immunoSEQ multiplex PCR; TCRdb's version includes in-frame clones alone and lacks a portion of them. The data contain around 71,000 clones, about nine tenths of them singletons. Trimming pared 3 bases from V and 6 bases from J, leaving 21 bases between. In germline, CDR1 is MNHEY, CDR2 SMNVEV (reference sequence). This CDR3 comprises 17 residues. The sequenced sample consisted of peripheral blood. The rearrangement links TRBV27 to TRBJ2-4, with D tentatively TRBD1 (6 bases). This TCR was sampled from a woman aged 60-70 years with acute or convalescent COVID-19. For the CDR3, the DNA is TGTGCCAGCAGTTTGTTCGGTGGGTCAGGGGATGGAAACATTCAGTACTTC. Protein sequence: CASSLFGGSGDGNIQYF.